Listed below are T cell receptor beta chains from one sample, sequenced in a study of blood T cell repertoires in COVID-19. Produced via immunoSEQ multiplex PCR; TCRdb's table is partial and in-frame only. The repertoire holds approximately 97,000 clones, 90% seen once, with about 1.7% in the top ten. The material sequenced was peripheral blood. Every receptor here comes from a man aged 60 to 69 with acute or convalescent COVID-19. CDR3s include the opening cysteine and the closing phenylalanine or tryptophan. D genes are given only for firm matches. The size entry is marked missing in some rows and otherwise reads once, few, many or a size class.

D,V,length,J,size,CDR3,DNA
TRBD2,TRBV4-1,16,TRBJ2-2,once,CASSRSGGANTGELFF,TGCGCCAGCAGCCGTAGCGGGGGGGCGAACACCGGGGAGCTGTTTTTT
TRBD1,TRBV9,18,TRBJ1-5,.,CASSRGGQGAWAGQPQHF,TGTGCCAGCAGCCGAGGAGGACAGGGGGCATGGGCGGGTCAGCCCCAGCATTTT
.,TRBV30,12,TRBJ1-6,.,CAWIRAGGNIHF,TGTGCCTGGATTAGGGCTGGGGGGAACATCCACTTT
TRBD1,TRBV6-5,15,TRBJ1-2,.,CATLRFTDRVDGYTF,TGTGCCACCTTACGTTTTACGGACAGGGTCGATGGCTACACCTTC
.,TRBV19,16,TRBJ1-1,.,CASSPAVQGWNTEAFF,TGTGCCAGTAGCCCCGCGGTACAGGGCTGGAACACTGAAGCTTTCTTT
.,TRBV29-1,11,TRBJ1-2,.,CSGGRDYGYTF,TGCAGCGGGGGTCGAGACTATGGCTACACCTTC
.,TRBV18,15,TRBJ2-5,.,CASSPLEGPRGTQYF,TGTGCCAGCTCGCCCCTCGAGGGCCCTCGGGGGACCCAGTACTTC
TRBD1,TRBV3-1/TRBV3-2,14,TRBJ2-3,.,CASSQDYQGATQYF,TGTGCCAGCAGCCAAGATTACCAGGGGGCAACGCAGTATTTT
TRBD1,TRBV19,14,TRBJ1-1,.,CASSRGTANTEAFF,TGTGCCAGTAGCCGCGGGACAGCGAACACTGAAGCTTTCTTT
TRBD1,TRBV18,14,TRBJ1-1,.,CASSGDRQNTEAFF,TGTGCCAGCTCAGGGGACAGACAGAACACTGAAGCTTTCTTT
.,TRBV7-2,13,TRBJ2-1,.,CASSLADNGVEFF,TGTGCCAGCAGCTTAGCGGACAACGGAGTAGAGTTCTTC
TRBD2,TRBV2,17,TRBJ2-6,.,CASSPQVGGAGANVLTF,TGTGCCAGCAGTCCTCAAGTCGGGGGGGCTGGGGCCAACGTCCTGACTTTC
.,TRBV5-1,16,TRBJ2-3,once,CASSFGGGFITDTQYF,TGCGCCAGCAGCTTCGGAGGGGGCTTTATCACAGATACGCAGTATTTT
.,TRBV7-2,14,TRBJ1-1,.,CASSVNRVGTEAFF,TGTGCCAGCAGCGTCAACAGGGTCGGCACTGAAGCTTTCTTT
.,TRBV3-1/TRBV3-2,13,TRBJ2-2,once,CASSRNGGGELFF,TGTGCCAGCAGCCGCAACGGCGGTGGGGAGCTGTTTTTT
.,TRBV6-5,12,TRBJ1-5,.,CASRGPNQPQHF,TGTGCCAGCAGGGGCCCCAATCAGCCCCAGCATTTT
TRBD2,TRBV6-5,15,TRBJ2-1,.,CASRRLAGDHNEQFF,TGTGCCAGCAGGCGACTAGCGGGGGACCACAATGAGCAGTTCTTC
TRBD1,TRBV2,16,TRBJ1-3,.,CASRGTVESSGNTIYF,TGTGCCAGCAGGGGGACAGTCGAGTCTTCTGGAAACACCATATATTTT
TRBD1,TRBV7-2,16,TRBJ2-3,.,CASSLDRGSGVDTQYF,TGTGCCAGCAGCTTAGACAGGGGAAGCGGAGTAGATACGCAGTATTTT
.,TRBV6-5,15,TRBJ1-1,.,CASSRVQVPNTEAFF,TGTGCCAGCAGCCGAGTACAGGTACCAAACACTGAAGCTTTCTTT